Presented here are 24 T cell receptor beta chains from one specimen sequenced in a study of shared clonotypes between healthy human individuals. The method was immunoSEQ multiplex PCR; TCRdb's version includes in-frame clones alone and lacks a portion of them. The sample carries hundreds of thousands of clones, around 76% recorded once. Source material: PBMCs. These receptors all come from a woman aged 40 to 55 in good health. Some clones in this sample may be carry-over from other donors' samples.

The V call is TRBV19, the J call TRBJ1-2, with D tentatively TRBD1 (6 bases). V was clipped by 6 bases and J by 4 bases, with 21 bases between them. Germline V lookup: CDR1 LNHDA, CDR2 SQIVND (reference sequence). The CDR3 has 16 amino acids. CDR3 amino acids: CASRETGGFLAYGYTF. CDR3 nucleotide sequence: TGTGCCAGTAGAGAGACAGGAGGTTTTCTAGCCTATGGCTACACCTTC.

The CDR3 DNA reads TGCAGCGTTGAAGATGGCTACAATGAGCAGTTCTTC. It specifies CSVEDGYNEQFF. The chain recombines TRBV29-1 with TRBJ2-1; D unresolved. CDR1 SQVTM and CDR2 ANQGSEA come from the germline V gene. V was shortened by 0 bases and J by 3 bases, with 3 bases between the two germline ends. The CDR3 has 12 residues.

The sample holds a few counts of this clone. As DNA, the CDR3 is TGCGCCAGCAGCTCAGGGGTTTCCTCTCCCTATGGCTACACCTTC. Translation: CASSSGVSSPYGYTF. The chain links TRBV5-1 to TRBJ1-2; a possible D gene is TRBD1 (6 bases). This CDR3 spans 15 amino acids. V was shortened by 3 bases and J by 4 bases, with 16 bases between the two germline ends. Germline CDR1 and CDR2: SGHRS and YFSETQ.

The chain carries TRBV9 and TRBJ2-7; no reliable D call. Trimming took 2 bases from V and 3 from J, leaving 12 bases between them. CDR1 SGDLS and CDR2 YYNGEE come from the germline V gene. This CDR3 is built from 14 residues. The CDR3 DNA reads TGTGCCAGCAGCGTGGCACCGGTTAACTACGAGCAGTACTTC. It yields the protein CASSVAPVNYEQYF.

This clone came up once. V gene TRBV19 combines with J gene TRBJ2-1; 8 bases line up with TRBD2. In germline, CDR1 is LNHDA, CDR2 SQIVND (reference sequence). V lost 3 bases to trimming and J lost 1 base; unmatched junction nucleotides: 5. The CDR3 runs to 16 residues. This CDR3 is CASSMAGGPSYNEQFF. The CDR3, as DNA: TGTGCCAGTAGTATGGCGGGGGGCCCTTCCTACAATGAGCAGTTCTTC.

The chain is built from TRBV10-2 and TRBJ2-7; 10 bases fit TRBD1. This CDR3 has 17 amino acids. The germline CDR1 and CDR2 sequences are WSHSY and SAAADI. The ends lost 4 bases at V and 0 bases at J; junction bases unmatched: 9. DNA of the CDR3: TGCGCCAGCAGTGTAGGGGACAGGGGAGCGGACTCCTACGAGCAGTACTTC. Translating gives CASSVGDRGADSYEQYF.

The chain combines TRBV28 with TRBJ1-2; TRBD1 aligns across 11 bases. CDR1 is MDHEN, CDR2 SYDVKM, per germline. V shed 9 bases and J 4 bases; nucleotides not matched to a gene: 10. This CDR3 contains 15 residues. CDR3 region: CASRLGQGVFYGYTF. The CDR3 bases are TGTGCCAGTAGGCTGGGACAGGGGGTTTTCTATGGCTACACCTTC.

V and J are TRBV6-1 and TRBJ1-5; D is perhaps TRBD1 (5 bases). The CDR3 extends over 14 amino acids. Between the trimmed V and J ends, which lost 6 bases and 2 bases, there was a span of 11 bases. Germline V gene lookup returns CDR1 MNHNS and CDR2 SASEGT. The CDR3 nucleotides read TGTGCCAGCAGGATAGTCAGGGGCAATCAGCCCCAGCATTTT. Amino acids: CASRIVRGNQPQHF.

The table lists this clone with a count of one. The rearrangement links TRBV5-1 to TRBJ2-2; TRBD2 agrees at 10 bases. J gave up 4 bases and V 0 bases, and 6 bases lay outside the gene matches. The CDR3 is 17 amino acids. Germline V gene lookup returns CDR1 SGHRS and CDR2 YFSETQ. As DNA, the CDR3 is TGCGCCAGCAGCTTGGGAACTAGCGGGGTCGGCACCGGGGAGCTGTTTTTT. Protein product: CASSLGTSGVGTGELFF. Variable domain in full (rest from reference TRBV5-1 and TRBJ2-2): KAGVTQTPRYLIKTRGQQVTLSCSPISGHRSVSWYQQTPGQGLQFLFEYFSETQRNKGNFPGRFSGRQFSNSRSEMNVSTLELGDSALYLCASSLGTSGVGTGELFFGEGSRLTVL.

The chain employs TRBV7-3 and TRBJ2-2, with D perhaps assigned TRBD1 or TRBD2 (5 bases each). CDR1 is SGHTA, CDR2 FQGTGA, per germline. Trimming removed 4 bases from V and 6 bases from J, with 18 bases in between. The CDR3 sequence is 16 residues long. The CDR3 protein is CASSSRANRGAGELFF. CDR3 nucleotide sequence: TGTGCCAGCAGCTCCAGGGCCAACCGAGGGGCCGGGGAGCTGTTTTTT.

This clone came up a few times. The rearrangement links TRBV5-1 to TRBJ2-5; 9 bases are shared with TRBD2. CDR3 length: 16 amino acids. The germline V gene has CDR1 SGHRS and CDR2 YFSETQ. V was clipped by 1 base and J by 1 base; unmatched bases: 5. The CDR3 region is CASSLLSGLAQETQYF. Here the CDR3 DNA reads TGCGCCAGCAGCTTGTTATCGGGACTAGCCCAAGAGACCCAGTACTTC.

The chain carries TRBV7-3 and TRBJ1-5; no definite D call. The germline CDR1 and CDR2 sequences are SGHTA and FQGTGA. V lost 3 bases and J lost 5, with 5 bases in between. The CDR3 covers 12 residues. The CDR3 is CASSLLYQPQHF. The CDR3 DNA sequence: TGTGCCAGCAGCTTGCTTTATCAGCCCCAGCATTTT.

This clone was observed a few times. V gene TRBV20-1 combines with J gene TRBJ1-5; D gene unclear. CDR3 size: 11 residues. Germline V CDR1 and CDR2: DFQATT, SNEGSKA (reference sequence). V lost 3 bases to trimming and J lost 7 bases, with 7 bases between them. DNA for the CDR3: TGCAGTGCTAGGTTAGGCCAGCCCCAGCATTTT. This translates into CSARLGQPQHF.

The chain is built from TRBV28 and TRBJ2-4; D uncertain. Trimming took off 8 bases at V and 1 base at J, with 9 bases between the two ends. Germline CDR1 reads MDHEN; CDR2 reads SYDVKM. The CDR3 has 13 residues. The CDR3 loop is CASEAPAKNIQYF. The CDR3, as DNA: TGTGCCAGCGAGGCGCCGGCCAAAAACATTCAGTACTTC.

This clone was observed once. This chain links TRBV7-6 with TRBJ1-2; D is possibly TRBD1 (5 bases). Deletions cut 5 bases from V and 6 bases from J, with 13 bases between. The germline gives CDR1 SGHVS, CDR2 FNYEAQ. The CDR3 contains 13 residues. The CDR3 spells CASSPGGKDGYTF. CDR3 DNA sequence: TGTGCCAGCAGCCCCGGGGGGAAGGATGGCTACACCTTC.

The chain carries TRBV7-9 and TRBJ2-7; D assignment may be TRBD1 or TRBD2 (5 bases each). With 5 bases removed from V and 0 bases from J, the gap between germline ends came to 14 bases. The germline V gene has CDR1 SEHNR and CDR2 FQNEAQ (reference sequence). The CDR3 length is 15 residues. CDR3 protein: CASSVRDDSSYEQYF. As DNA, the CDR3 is TGTGCCAGCAGCGTTCGGGACGACAGCTCCTACGAGCAGTACTTC.

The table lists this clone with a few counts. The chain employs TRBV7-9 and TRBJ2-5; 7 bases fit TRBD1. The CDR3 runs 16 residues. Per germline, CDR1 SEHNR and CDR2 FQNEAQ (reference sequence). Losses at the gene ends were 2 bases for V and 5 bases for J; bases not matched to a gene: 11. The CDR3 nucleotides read TGTGCCAGCAGCTTACGACAGGGTTTATCGCGGGAGACCCAGTACTTC. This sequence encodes CASSLRQGLSRETQYF.

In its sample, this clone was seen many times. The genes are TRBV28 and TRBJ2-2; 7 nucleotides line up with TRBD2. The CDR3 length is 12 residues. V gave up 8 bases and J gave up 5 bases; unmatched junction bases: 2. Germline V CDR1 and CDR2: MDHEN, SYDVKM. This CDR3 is CASRRETGELFF. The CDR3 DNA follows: TGTGCCAGCCGGCGGGAGACCGGGGAGCTGTTTTTT.

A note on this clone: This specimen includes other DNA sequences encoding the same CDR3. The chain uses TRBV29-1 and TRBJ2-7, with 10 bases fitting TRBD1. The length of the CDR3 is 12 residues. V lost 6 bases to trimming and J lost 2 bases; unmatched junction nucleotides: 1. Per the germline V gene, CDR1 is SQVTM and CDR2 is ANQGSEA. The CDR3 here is CSVGTGAYEQYF. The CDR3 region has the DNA TGCAGCGTCGGGACAGGGGCCTACGAGCAGTACTTC.

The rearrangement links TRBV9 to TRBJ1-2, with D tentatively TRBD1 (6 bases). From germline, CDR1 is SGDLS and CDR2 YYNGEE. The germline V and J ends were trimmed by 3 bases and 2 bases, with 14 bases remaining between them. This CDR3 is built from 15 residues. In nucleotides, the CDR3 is TGTGCCAGCAGCGCAACAGGGAGGGCAAACTATGGCTACACCTTC. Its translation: CASSATGRANYGYTF.

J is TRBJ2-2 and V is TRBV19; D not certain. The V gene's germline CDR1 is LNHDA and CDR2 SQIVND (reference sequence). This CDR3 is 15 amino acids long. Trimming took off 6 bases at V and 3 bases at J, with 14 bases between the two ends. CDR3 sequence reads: CASSQGPSDTGELFF. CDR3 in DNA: TGTGCCAGTAGCCAAGGCCCGTCAGACACCGGGGAGCTGTTTTTT.

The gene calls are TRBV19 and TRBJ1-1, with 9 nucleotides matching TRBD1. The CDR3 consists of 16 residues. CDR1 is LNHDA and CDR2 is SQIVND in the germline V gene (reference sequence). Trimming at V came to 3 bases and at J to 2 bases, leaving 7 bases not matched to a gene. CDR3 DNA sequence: TGTGCCAGTAGTATGCGTGGGGACAGGGTAAACACTGAAGCTTTCTTT. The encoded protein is CASSMRGDRVNTEAFF.

DNA of the CDR3: TGCGCCAGCAGTGAGATAGGCGGGCCCCTAGAGACCTACGAGCAGTACTTC. Its translation: CASSEIGGPLETYEQYF. The J gene is TRBJ2-7, the V gene TRBV10-1; tentative D call: TRBD2 (5 bases). Germline assignment: CDR1 WNHNN and CDR2 SYGVQD (reference sequence). The germline V and J ends were trimmed by 2 bases and 2 bases, with 19 bases remaining between them. This CDR3 has 17 amino acids.

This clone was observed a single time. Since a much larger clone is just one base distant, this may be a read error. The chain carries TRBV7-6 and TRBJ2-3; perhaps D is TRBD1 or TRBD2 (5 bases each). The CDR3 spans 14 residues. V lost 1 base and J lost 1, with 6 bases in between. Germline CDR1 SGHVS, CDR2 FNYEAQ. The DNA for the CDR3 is TGTGCCAGCAGCTTAGTGGGGGGCACAGATACGCAGTATTTT. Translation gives CASSLVGGTDTQYF. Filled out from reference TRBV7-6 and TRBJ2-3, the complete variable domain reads GAGVSQSPRYKVTKRGQDVALRCDPISGHVSLYWYRQALGQGPEFLTYFNYEAQQDKSGLPNDRFSAERPEGSISTLTIQRTEQRDSAMYRCASSLVGGTDTQYFGPGTRLTVL.